These T cell receptor beta chains were read from a single sample in a study of blood T cell repertoires in COVID-19. The data were produced by immunoSEQ multiplex PCR, yet TCRdb's version contains in-frame clones alone and is incomplete. The data show 110,000 or so clones, about 76% seen once. Specimen: peripheral blood. These receptors were obtained from a man of 80 years or more with acute or convalescent COVID-19. Each CDR3 is given with its conserved first and last residue. A D gene is named only where the DNA matches it firmly. Size values are once, few and many counts, or a class for expanded clones, and some rows have none.

J gene: TRBJ1-5; D gene: -; clone size: -; V gene: TRBV27; CDR3 DNA: TGTGCCAGCAGTTTAGACAGGTACCAGCCCCAGCATTTT; CDR3 protein: CASSLDRYQPQHF
J gene: TRBJ2-7; D gene: -; clone size: -; V gene: TRBV11-2; CDR3 DNA: TGTGCCAGCACTCCTAGAGGGCAATTCCACGAGCAGTACTTC; CDR3 protein: CASTPRGQFHEQYF
J gene: TRBJ2-5; D gene: TRBD1; clone size: -; V gene: TRBV7-2; CDR3 DNA: TGTGCCAGCAGCTTCCGGGACAGGGGGCCAGAGACCCAGTACTTC; CDR3 protein: CASSFRDRGPETQYF
J gene: TRBJ2-2; D gene: TRBD2; clone size: -; V gene: TRBV9; CDR3 DNA: TGTGCCAGCAGCGTAGGGCTAGCGGGCCGTGGGAGCACCGGGGAGCTGTTTTTT; CDR3 protein: CASSVGLAGRGSTGELFF
J gene: TRBJ2-1; D gene: TRBD2; clone size: -; V gene: TRBV11-2; CDR3 DNA: TGTGCCAGCAGCTTCCTGACTAGCGGGCCGGAAACCTACAATGAGCAGTTCTTC; CDR3 protein: CASSFLTSGPETYNEQFF
J gene: TRBJ1-1; D gene: -; clone size: -; V gene: TRBV19; CDR3 DNA: TGTGCCAGTAGTATAAGGCAGGGGAGAGAACCTGAAGCTTTCTTT; CDR3 protein: CASSIRQGREPEAFF
J gene: TRBJ1-1; D gene: TRBD1; clone size: -; V gene: TRBV19; CDR3 DNA: TGTGCCAGTAGTATGGGTAACAGGGGAGAAGCTTTCTTT; CDR3 protein: CASSMGNRGEAFF
J gene: TRBJ1-5; D gene: -; clone size: -; V gene: TRBV2; CDR3 DNA: TGTGCCAGCAGGGCAGGGAATAGCAATCAGCCCCAGCATTTT; CDR3 protein: CASRAGNSNQPQHF
J gene: TRBJ2-6; D gene: -; clone size: -; V gene: TRBV27; CDR3 DNA: TGTGCCAGCAGCCCCAGGGGAATCTCTGGGGCCAACGTCCTGACTTTC; CDR3 protein: CASSPRGISGANVLTF
J gene: TRBJ2-1; D gene: TRBD1; clone size: once; V gene: TRBV6-5; CDR3 DNA: TGTGCCAGCAGGCGGACAGGGGGCGTAAACAATGAGCAGTTCTTC; CDR3 protein: CASRRTGGVNNEQFF
J gene: TRBJ1-4; D gene: TRBD1; clone size: -; V gene: TRBV5-1; CDR3 DNA: TGCGCCAGCAGCCGGGACAGGGGAACAACTAATGAAAAACTGTTTTTT; CDR3 protein: CASSRDRGTTNEKLFF
J gene: TRBJ2-6; D gene: -; clone size: -; V gene: TRBV27; CDR3 DNA: TGTGCCAGTCAAAAGTGGAGAGCTGGGGCCAACGTCCTGACTTTC; CDR3 protein: CASQKWRAGANVLTF
J gene: TRBJ2-5; D gene: TRBD2; clone size: once; V gene: TRBV7-3; CDR3 DNA: TGTGCCAGCAGCTTAAACCGCGCGGGAGCGGAGACCCAGTACTTC; CDR3 protein: CASSLNRAGAETQYF
J gene: TRBJ2-2; D gene: -; clone size: once; V gene: TRBV25-1; CDR3 DNA: TGTGCCAGCAGTGGTATAGGGGCCGGGGAGCTGTTTTTT; CDR3 protein: CASSGIGAGELFF
J gene: TRBJ1-1; D gene: TRBD1; clone size: many; V gene: TRBV2; CDR3 DNA: TGTGCCAGCAGTCCCGGGACAGGGGGCACTGAAGCTTTCTTT; CDR3 protein: CASSPGTGGTEAFF
J gene: TRBJ2-7; D gene: -; clone size: -; V gene: TRBV5-1; CDR3 DNA: TGCGCCAGCAGCACTACGGCGGGCTCCTACGAGCAGTACTTC; CDR3 protein: CASSTTAGSYEQYF
J gene: TRBJ2-5; D gene: TRBD1; clone size: -; V gene: TRBV11-3; CDR3 DNA: TGTGCCAGCAGCCTTGGGACAGGGGGAGAGACCCAGTACTTC; CDR3 protein: CASSLGTGGETQYF
J gene: TRBJ1-2; D gene: -; clone size: -; V gene: TRBV18; CDR3 DNA: TGTGCCAGCTCCCCCGCGGGAATATGGGGCTACACCTTC; CDR3 protein: CASSPAGIWGYTF
J gene: TRBJ2-3; D gene: -; clone size: -; V gene: TRBV18; CDR3 DNA: TGTGCCAGCTCACCTCGATCGGGGAGTTCCACAGATACGCAGTATTTT; CDR3 protein: CASSPRSGSSTDTQYF
J gene: TRBJ1-2; D gene: TRBD1; clone size: -; V gene: TRBV6-5; CDR3 DNA: TGTGCCAGCAGTCGACAGGGGATTAACTATGGCTACACCTTC; CDR3 protein: CASSRQGINYGYTF
J gene: TRBJ2-3; D gene: TRBD2; clone size: few; V gene: TRBV5-4; CDR3 DNA: TGTGCCAGCAGCTTGGGTAGCGGGAGGTTGACAGATACGCAGTATTTT; CDR3 protein: CASSLGSGRLTDTQYF
J gene: TRBJ1-5; D gene: TRBD1; clone size: once; V gene: TRBV4-1; CDR3 DNA: TGCGCCAGCAGCCCGACCGGGACAGGGCTAAATCAGCCCCAGCATTTT; CDR3 protein: CASSPTGTGLNQPQHF
J gene: TRBJ2-2; D gene: -; clone size: once; V gene: TRBV28; CDR3 DNA: TGTGCCAGCAGTTTCCCGAGCGGGTCGAACACCGGGGAGCTGTTTTTT; CDR3 protein: CASSFPSGSNTGELFF
J gene: TRBJ2-1; D gene: -; clone size: -; V gene: TRBV30; CDR3 DNA: TGTGCCTGGAGAGGGGGTCGGAAGGGGCAGTTCTTC; CDR3 protein: CAWRGGRKGQFF
J gene: TRBJ2-3; D gene: -; clone size: -; V gene: TRBV29-1; CDR3 DNA: TGCAGCGTTGAAATTTTGGGCGCTACCACAGATACGCAGTATTTT; CDR3 protein: CSVEILGATTDTQYF
J gene: TRBJ1-4; D gene: TRBD1; clone size: -; V gene: TRBV18; CDR3 DNA: TGTGCCAGCTCACCCAGAGGGGGCCGCACTAATGAAAAACTGTTTTTT; CDR3 protein: CASSPRGGRTNEKLFF
J gene: TRBJ2-5; D gene: -; clone size: -; V gene: TRBV7-9; CDR3 DNA: TGTGCCAGCAGCTTACGTACAGGGCAAGAGACCCAGTACTTC; CDR3 protein: CASSLRTGQETQYF
J gene: TRBJ1-2; D gene: TRBD1; clone size: -; V gene: TRBV5-1; CDR3 DNA: TGCGCCAGCTCCCTCATTACAACAGGGGCGCGAGGCTACACCTTC; CDR3 protein: CASSLITTGARGYTF
J gene: TRBJ1-1; D gene: TRBD1; clone size: -; V gene: TRBV18; CDR3 DNA: TGTGCCAGCTCACCACCGACAGGGGAAGCTTTCTTT; CDR3 protein: CASSPPTGEAFF
J gene: TRBJ2-7; D gene: TRBD2; clone size: few; V gene: TRBV19; CDR3 DNA: TGTGCCAGTAGTGACATCGGACTAGCGGGCGAGCAGTACTTC; CDR3 protein: CASSDIGLAGEQYF
J gene: TRBJ1-1; D gene: -; clone size: -; V gene: TRBV4-2; CDR3 DNA: TGTGCCAGCAGCCCTGAGCGATACACTGAAGCTTTCTTT; CDR3 protein: CASSPERYTEAFF
J gene: TRBJ2-3; D gene: -; clone size: -; V gene: TRBV13; CDR3 DNA: TGTGCCAGCAGCTTACCGAAGAGGTCAGATACGCAGTATTTT; CDR3 protein: CASSLPKRSDTQYF
J gene: TRBJ2-1; D gene: TRBD2; clone size: -; V gene: TRBV5-1; CDR3 DNA: TGCGCCAGCAGCTGGGGACTAGCGGGAGAGTACAATGAGCAGTTCTTC; CDR3 protein: CASSWGLAGEYNEQFF
J gene: TRBJ1-2; D gene: -; clone size: -; V gene: TRBV28; CDR3 DNA: TGTGCCAGCAGTCCAGCAAATACAGGGAACAATGGCTACACCTTC; CDR3 protein: CASSPANTGNNGYTF
J gene: TRBJ1-4; D gene: -; clone size: -; V gene: TRBV7-9; CDR3 DNA: TGTGCCAGCAGCTTAGGGACATTGGTCGGCGCAACTAATGAAAAACTGTTTTTT; CDR3 protein: CASSLGTLVGATNEKLFF
J gene: TRBJ2-1; D gene: TRBD2; clone size: -; V gene: TRBV11-2; CDR3 DNA: TGTGCCAGCAGCAACCGACTAGCGGGAGGGCCCGGTTCTACTAGTGAGCAGTTCTTC; CDR3 protein: CASSNRLAGGPGSTSEQFF
J gene: TRBJ1-3; D gene: -; clone size: -; V gene: TRBV7-2; CDR3 DNA: TGTGCCAGCAGTCGAACCCCAGGGCCCTCTGGAAACACCATATATTTT; CDR3 protein: CASSRTPGPSGNTIYF